These 17 T cell receptor beta chains were all obtained from the same sample, sequenced in a study of T cells in narcolepsy. This table comes from immunoSEQ multiplex PCR, and its TCRdb copy is limited to in-frame clones, with some not included. The table has 34,000 or so clones, roughly 80% seen once; the top ten hold roughly 3.8%. The specimen was memory (CD45RA-) CD4+ T cells from blood. The receptor source for this set is a human donor in good health.

The chain uses TRBV29-1 and TRBJ2-1; D could derive from TRBD1 or TRBD2 (6 bases each). Germline CDR1 is SQVTM and CDR2 is ANQGSEA. CDR3 length: 16 residues. The V end lost 4 bases, the J end lost 1 base, and 17 bases lay between the germline ends. CDR3 DNA: TGCAGCGTTGGGCCCTTTACGGGGGCTTCCTACAATGAGCAGTTCTTC. Its protein is CSVGPFTGASYNEQFF.

The chain uses TRBV5-1 and TRBJ2-4; TRBD1 aligns across 7 bases. Per germline, CDR1 SGHRS and CDR2 YFSETQ. The CDR3 runs 15 residues. Trimming at V came to 2 bases and at J to 2 bases, leaving 4 bases not matched to a gene. The CDR3 protein is CASSLPQGTKNIQYF. The DNA for the CDR3 is TGCGCCAGCAGCTTACCACAGGGGACCAAAAACATTCAGTACTTC.

The rearrangement uses TRBV2 and TRBJ1-1; no clear D gene. The germline V gene has CDR1 SNHLY and CDR2 FYNNEI. V lost 1 base to trimming and J lost 8 bases, with 8 bases between them. The CDR3 covers 12 residues. The CDR3 spells CASSEGLGEAFF. CDR3 nucleotide sequence: TGTGCCAGCAGTGAAGGTCTAGGGGAAGCTTTCTTT.

J is TRBJ2-3 and V is TRBV10-3; TRBD1 or TRBD2 may be the D gene (5 bases each). Germline loops: CDR1 ENHRY, CDR2 SYGVKD. The CDR3 extends over 20 amino acids. V gave up 4 bases and J gave up 0 bases, with 26 bases separating them. The chain's CDR3 is CAISAVSITPRDGSTDTQYF. In nucleotides, the CDR3 is TGTGCCATCAGTGCGGTTTCCATTACACCTCGGGACGGGAGCACAGATACGCAGTATTTT.

The chain joins TRBV27 to TRBJ2-1; 8 positions match TRBD2. The CDR3 length is 14 residues. The junction had 6 bases not matched to a gene; V was cut back by 2 bases and J by 9 bases. Germline assignment: CDR1 MNHEY and CDR2 SMNVEV (reference sequence). The CDR3 region is CASSLQAGVVEQFF. Written as DNA, the CDR3 is TGTGCCAGCAGTTTACAAGCGGGAGTGGTTGAGCAGTTCTTC.

The chain employs TRBV2 and TRBJ1-1; D is unresolved. V was cut by 7 bases and J by 3 bases, with 6 bases left in between. The CDR3 is made up of 11 amino acids. Germline V lookup: CDR1 SNHLY, CDR2 FYNNEI. The CDR3 nucleotides are TGTGCCAGCAATCGAGACACTGAAGCTTTCTTT. This sequence encodes CASNRDTEAFF.

This clone appeared a few times. The rearrangement links TRBV4-1 to TRBJ2-7, with 9 bases matching TRBD2. The trim removed 2 bases at V and 4 bases at J, leaving 6 bases unmatched. The CDR3 contains 15 residues. CDR1 and CDR2 (germline): MGHRA, YSYEKL. This chain's CDR3 is CASSQFGLAKYEQYF. CDR3 nucleotides: TGCGCCAGCAGCCAATTTGGACTAGCGAAGTACGAGCAGTACTTC.

The gene calls are TRBV5-5 and TRBJ1-6; D not resolved. This CDR3 region has 13 residues. The V end lost 4 bases, the J end lost 8 bases, and 10 bases lay between the germline ends. The germline gives CDR1 SGHKS, CDR2 YYEKEE (reference sequence). In nucleotides, the CDR3 is TGTGCCAGCAGCAGATACAGTGATTCACCCCTCCACTTT. Translated: CASSRYSDSPLHF.

This sequence joins TRBV5-1 and TRBJ1-2; unclear D gene. The CDR3 sequence is 15 residues long. Trimming shortened V by 4 bases and J by 8 bases, and 21 bases separated the two germline ends. Germline V lookup: CDR1 SGHRS, CDR2 YFSETQ. The CDR3 loop is CASSADPGIAGGYTF. Written as DNA, the CDR3 is TGCGCCAGCAGCGCCGACCCGGGCATAGCTGGAGGCTACACCTTC.

The chain is built from TRBV2 and TRBJ2-1, with TRBD2 matching over 11 bases. Germline V CDR1 and CDR2: SNHLY, FYNNEI. Unmatched junction bases numbered 8, after V lost 7 bases and J lost 9 bases. The CDR3 has 14 residues. The CDR3 here is CASKRLAGGAEQFF. CDR3 sequence (DNA): TGTGCCAGCAAAAGGCTAGCGGGAGGCGCTGAGCAGTTCTTC. Based on the CDR3 plus reference TRBV2 and TRBJ2-1, the full variable domain is EPEVTQTPSHQVTQMGQEVILRCVPISNHLYFYWYRQILGQKVEFLVSFYNNEISEKSEIFDDQFSVERPDGSNFTLKIRSTKLEDSAMYFCASKRLAGGAEQFFGPGTRLTVL.

The genes are TRBV6-6 and TRBJ2-7; D gene ambiguous. Looked up from germline, CDR1 is MNHNY and CDR2 is SVGAGI (reference sequence). The CDR3 covers 16 residues. Trimming shortened V by 0 bases and J by 2 bases, and 14 bases separated the two germline ends. Here the CDR3 DNA reads TGTGCCAGCAGTTACTCGCCGGGCCCCAGCCCCTACGAGCAGTACTTC. It is translated as CASSYSPGPSPYEQYF.

The rearrangement links TRBV27 to TRBJ2-1; perhaps D is TRBD1 or TRBD2 (5 bases each). The germline gives CDR1 MNHEY, CDR2 SMNVEV (reference sequence). The CDR3 consists of 15 residues. Trimming took 5 bases from V and 5 from J, leaving 16 bases between them. The CDR3 DNA follows: TGTGCCAGCAGTCAGAGGGACCATGAACACAATGAGCAGTTCTTC. This sequence encodes CASSQRDHEHNEQFF.

The rearrangement links TRBV30 to TRBJ2-5; TRBD2 might be the D (7 bases). The better agreement between TRBJ2-7 and the DNA end casts doubt on the J call. The CDR3 is 14 amino acids. CDR1 is GTSNPN and CDR2 is SVGIG in the germline V gene (reference sequence). Here the CDR3 reads CAWSKGGASYEQYF. The CDR3 coding sequence is TGTGCCTGGAGTAAGGGGGGGGCATCCTACGAGCAGTACTTC.

The chain joins TRBV10-3 to TRBJ1-1; TRBD1 is a possible D gene (6 bases). V was trimmed by 3 bases and J by 4 bases, leaving 12 bases between them. Germline V gene sequence: CDR1 ENHRY, CDR2 SYGVKD. The length of the CDR3 is 14 residues. The CDR3 DNA reads TGTGCCATCAGTGACAGGGGTGGGATCACTGAAGCTTTCTTT. This translates into CAISDRGGITEAFF.

The chain uses TRBV11-1 and TRBJ1-1; 7 nucleotides line up with TRBD1. Per the germline V gene, CDR1 is SGHAT and CDR2 is FQDESV (reference sequence). This CDR3 region has 14 residues. V shed 5 bases, J shed 1 base, and the junction held 4 bases outside the gene matches. In DNA form, the CDR3 reads TGTGCCAGCAGCGTAGGGACAGCGAACACTGAAGCTTTCTTT. Translated: CASSVGTANTEAFF.

V usage is TRBV19 and J usage is TRBJ2-1; D is tentatively TRBD1 or TRBD2 (6 bases each). CDR1 LNHDA and CDR2 SQIVND come from the germline V gene (reference sequence). The CDR3 covers 15 residues. V shed 5 bases and J shed 6 bases, with 17 bases lying between them. The CDR3 loop is CASSFQAEGGNEQFF. The CDR3 nucleotides read TGTGCCAGTAGTTTTCAAGCCGAGGGGGGCAATGAGCAGTTCTTC.

This rearrangement joins TRBV10-3 to TRBJ2-3, with TRBD1 matching 8 bases. The length of the CDR3 is 15 residues. The germline V gene has CDR1 ENHRY and CDR2 SYGVKD. After removal of 8 bases from V and 11 bases from J, the junction contained 18 bases not matched to a gene. The DNA for the CDR3 is TGTGCCATCGGATCCGGGACAAGACAGGGGACCGAGCAGTATTTT. Translated, it gives CAIGSGTRQGTEQYF.